This TCR beta chain came from a study of regulatory T cells in long-lasting Graves disease. This sample's time point: newly diagnosed GD, antithyroid drugs for less than 3 months. Extracted PBMC RNA gave rise to the TCR library. Relying on iRepertoire HTBI primers and Arm-PCR of CDR3 regions, the team built TCR beta libraries. Authors' processing steps: The study identified more than 55 TRBV and 13 to 15 TRBJ segments across samples. TCRdb reprocessed the multiplex PCR reads with MiXCR, giving one entry per CDR3 protein. For this entry, the V and J calls and clone size follow TCRdb and not the study's own pipeline. Counted here are about 540,000 distinct CDR3 sequences, roughly 13% occurring once; the ten biggest clones make up 10%. The CDR3 length is 16 residues. Germline V gene sequence: CDR1 MNHEY, CDR2 SVGAGI. V lost 0 bases, J lost 1 base, and 2 bases stayed unmatched. Separately, the same data were catalogued under a study of T cells in Graves' hyperthyroidism and ophthalmopathy. This second study says: Patients counted as stable if ophthalmopathy did not develop within 18 months. Each patient was aged 18 to 65 and had newly diagnosed hyperthyroidism of under 2 months' duration. Together with thyroid ultrasound, orbital computed tomography, serum thyroxine and TRAb, clinical symptoms were used for diagnoses.

The V and J genes are TRBV6-5 and TRBJ2-5; 10 bases agree with TRBD2. This sequence originates from a man in his thirties or forties with Graves disease. This specimen was peripheral blood mononuclear cells (PBMCs), taken at new diagnosis, from a patient treated with antithyroid drugs. DNA for the CDR3: TGTGCCAGCAGTTACTCGACTAGCGGGTCCCAAGAGACCCAGTACTTC. This encodes CASSYSTSGSQETQYF.